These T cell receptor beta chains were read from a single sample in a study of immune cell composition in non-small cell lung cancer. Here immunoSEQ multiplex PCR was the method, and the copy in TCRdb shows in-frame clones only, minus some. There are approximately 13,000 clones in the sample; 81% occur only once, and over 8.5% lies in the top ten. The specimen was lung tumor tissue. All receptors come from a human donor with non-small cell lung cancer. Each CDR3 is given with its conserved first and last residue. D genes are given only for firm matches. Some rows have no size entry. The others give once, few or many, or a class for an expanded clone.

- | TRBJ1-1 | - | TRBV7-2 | CASSLQLGVTEAFF | TGTGCCAGCAGCCTTCAGCTCGGAGTAACTGAAGCTTTCTTT
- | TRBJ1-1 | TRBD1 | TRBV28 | CASSPTGSVAEAFF | TGTGCCAGCAGTCCGACAGGGAGTGTCGCTGAAGCTTTCTTT
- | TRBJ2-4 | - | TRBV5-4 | CASSLDRVGAKNIQYF | TGTGCCAGCAGCTTGGATAGGGTCGGCGCCAAAAACATTCAGTACTTC
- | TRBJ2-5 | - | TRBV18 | CASSPPFRRETQYF | TGTGCCAGCTCACCACCGTTTCGGCGGGAGACCCAGTACTTC
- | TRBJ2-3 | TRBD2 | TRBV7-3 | CASSLGAGGSTDTQYF | TGTGCCAGCAGCTTAGGAGCGGGAGGGAGCACAGATACGCAGTATTTT
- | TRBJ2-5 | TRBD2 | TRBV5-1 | CASSPVEREESETQYF | TGCGCCAGCAGCCCGGTGGAGCGGGAGGAATCAGAGACCCAGTACTTC
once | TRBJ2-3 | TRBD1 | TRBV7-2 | CASSTRQGQTDTQYF | TGTGCCAGCAGCACCCGACAGGGTCAGACAGATACGCAGTATTTT
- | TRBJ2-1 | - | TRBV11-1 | CASSLGWRGNEQFF | TGTGCCAGCAGCTTAGGATGGCGGGGAAATGAGCAGTTCTTC
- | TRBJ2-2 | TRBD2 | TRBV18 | CASSPGLANTGELFF | TGTGCCAGCTCACCGGGACTAGCCAATACCGGGGAGCTGTTTTTT
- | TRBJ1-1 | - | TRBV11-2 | CASSPRGWGGTEAFF | TGTGCCAGCAGCCCCCGAGGGTGGGGAGGCACTGAAGCTTTCTTT
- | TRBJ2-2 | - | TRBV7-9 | CASSHGLYTGELFF | TGTGCCAGCAGCCACGGACTTTACACCGGGGAGCTGTTTTTT
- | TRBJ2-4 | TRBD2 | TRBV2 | CASWGTSGRKNIQYF | TGTGCCAGCTGGGGGACTAGCGGGAGGAAAAACATTCAGTACTTC
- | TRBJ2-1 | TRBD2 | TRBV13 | CASSSEGTSGGNEQFF | TGTGCCAGCAGCTCGGAAGGGACTAGCGGGGGAAATGAGCAGTTCTTC
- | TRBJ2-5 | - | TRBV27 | CASSLRDSGTQYF | TGTGCCAGCAGCCTTAGGGACTCAGGGACCCAGTACTTC
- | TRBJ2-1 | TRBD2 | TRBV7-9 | CASSLATSGSYNEQFF | TGTGCCAGCAGCTTGGCGACTAGCGGGAGTTACAATGAGCAGTTCTTC
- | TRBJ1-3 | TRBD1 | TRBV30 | CAWRRTGSGNTIYF | TGTGCCTGGAGGCGGACAGGGTCCGGAAACACCATATATTTT
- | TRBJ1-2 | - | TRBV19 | CASRLRGGEGGYTF | TGTGCCAGTAGGCTCCGGGGGGGTGAAGGCGGCTACACCTTC
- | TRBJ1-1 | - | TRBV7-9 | CASSLGTGKIKNTEAFF | TGTGCCAGCAGCTTAGGTACGGGCAAGATTAAGAACACTGAAGCTTTCTTT
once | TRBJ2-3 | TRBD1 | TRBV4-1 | CASSRTGTGLSDTDTQYF | TGCGCCAGCAGCCGGACCGGGACAGGGCTTTCCGACACAGATACGCAGTATTTT
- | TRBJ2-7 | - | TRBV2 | CASSESFPVGLHEQYF | TGTGCCAGCAGTGAAAGTTTTCCGGTGGGACTCCACGAGCAGTACTTC
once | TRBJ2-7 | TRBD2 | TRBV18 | CASSPGLAEVYEQYF | TGTGCCAGCTCACCAGGACTAGCAGAGGTCTACGAGCAGTACTTC
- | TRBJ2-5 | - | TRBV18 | CASSPLSPQETQYF | TGTGCCAGCTCACCCTTAAGCCCCCAAGAGACCCAGTACTTC
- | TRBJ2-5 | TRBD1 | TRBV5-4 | CASSSPIGQGRNQETQYF | TGTGCCAGCAGCTCCCCAATTGGACAGGGGAGAAACCAAGAGACCCAGTACTTC
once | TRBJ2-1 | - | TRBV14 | CASSQDSRKQFF | TGTGCCAGCAGCCAAGATTCTAGAAAGCAGTTCTTC
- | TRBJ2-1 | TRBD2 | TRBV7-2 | CASSLMAGVIDSQFF | TGTGCCAGCAGCTTAATGGCGGGAGTCATAGATTCGCAGTTCTTC
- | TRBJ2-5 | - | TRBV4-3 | CASSQDSARATQETQYF | TGCGCCAGCAGCCAAGATTCCGCCCGAGCGACCCAAGAGACCCAGTACTTC
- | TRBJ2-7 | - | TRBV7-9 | CASSLALSDDEQYF | TGTGCCAGCAGCTTAGCACTAAGCGACGACGAGCAGTACTTC
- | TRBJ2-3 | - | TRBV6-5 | CASSYGAGSTDTQYF | TGTGCCAGCAGTTACGGGGCGGGGAGCACAGATACGCAGTATTTT
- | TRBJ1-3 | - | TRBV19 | CASSSGDSGNTIYF | TGTGCCAGTAGTTCGGGGGACTCTGGAAACACCATATATTTT
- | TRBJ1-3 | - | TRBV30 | CAWKWSSGNTIYF | TGTGCCTGGAAGTGGAGCTCTGGAAACACCATATATTTT
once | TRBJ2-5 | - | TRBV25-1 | CASSELRFSGETQYF | TGTGCCAGCAGTGAATTACGGTTCTCCGGAGAGACCCAGTACTTC